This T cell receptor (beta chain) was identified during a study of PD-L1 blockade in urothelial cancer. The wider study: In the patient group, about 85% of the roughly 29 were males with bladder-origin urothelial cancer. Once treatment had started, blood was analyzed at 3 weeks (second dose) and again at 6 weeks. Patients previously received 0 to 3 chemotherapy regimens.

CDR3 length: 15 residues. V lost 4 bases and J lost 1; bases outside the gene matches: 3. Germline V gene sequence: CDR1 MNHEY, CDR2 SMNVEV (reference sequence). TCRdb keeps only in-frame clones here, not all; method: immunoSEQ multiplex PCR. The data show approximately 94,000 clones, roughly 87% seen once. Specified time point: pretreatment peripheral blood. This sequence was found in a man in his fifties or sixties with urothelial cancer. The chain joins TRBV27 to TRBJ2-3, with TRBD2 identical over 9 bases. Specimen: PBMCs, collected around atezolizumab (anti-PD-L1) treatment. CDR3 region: CASSSPSGGTDTQYF. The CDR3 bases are TGTGCCAGCAGTTCCCCTAGCGGGGGCACAGATACGCAGTATTTT.